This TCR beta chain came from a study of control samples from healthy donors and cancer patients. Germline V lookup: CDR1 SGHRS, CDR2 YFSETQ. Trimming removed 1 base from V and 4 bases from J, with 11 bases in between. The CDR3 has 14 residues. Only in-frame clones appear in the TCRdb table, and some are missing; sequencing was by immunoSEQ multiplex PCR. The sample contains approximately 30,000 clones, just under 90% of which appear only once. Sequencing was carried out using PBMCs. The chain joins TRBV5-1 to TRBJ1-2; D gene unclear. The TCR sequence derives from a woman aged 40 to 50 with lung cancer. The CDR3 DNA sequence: TGCGCCAGCAGCTTGAGTCAGAACCCCTATGGCTACACCTTC. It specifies CASSLSQNPYGYTF.